This note documents a single T cell receptor (beta chain) sequence. Its matching antigen is unknown. From germline, CDR1 is SQVTM and CDR2 ANQGSEA. Trimming removed 3 bases from V and 5 bases from J, with 7 bases in between. The CDR3 is 12 amino acids. This record belongs to a study of T cell responses to AZD1222 COVID-19 vaccine. Study-wide results and limits: With two AZD1222 doses given, Spike-specific TCR breadth and depth both rose. None of the repertoires were sampled until the peak T cell response had passed. White British ancestry dominated among donors, who included more females, and clonal diversity was possibly underestimated. Spike as a whole was targeted by vaccine-associated CD4 TCRs, dominant at 160-218 and 743-854.

Data came from immunoSEQ multiplex PCR; TCRdb stores just in-frame clones and leaves some out. The sample includes some 130,000 clones, 90% to 95% seen only once; the top ten take around 6.5%. Sequenced here: peripheral blood, sampled 28 days after the second AZD1222 dose. The source of this sequence is an adult who received the AZD1222 COVID-19 vaccine. The chain is built from TRBV29-1 and TRBJ2-2, with D maybe TRBD2 (5 bases). DNA of the CDR3: TGCAGCGTTGATGCGGGTACCGGGGAGCTGTTTTTT. The encoded protein is CSVDAGTGELFF.